One and the same sample provided the 12 T cell receptor beta chains below, sequenced in a study of cytomegalovirus exposure and HLA in healthy donors (dated by TCRdb to 2016 to 2017). The library relied on the immunoSEQ multiplex PCR assay. The table comes from immuneACCESS by way of TCRdb, which keeps in-frame sequences with V and J called. Part of the clones is missing from these tables; in studies checked, under half for an unresolved V gene and the rest for unknown reasons. The sample table lists about 330,000 clones, approximately 90% of them with a count of one. Together, the top ten hold over 1% of the sample. Sequencing was carried out using PBMCs. Receptor source: a young woman in good health and CMV-seropositive.

J is TRBJ1-2 and V is TRBV5-6, with TRBD1 matching 7 bases. This CDR3 contains 13 residues. CDR1 is SGHDT, CDR2 YYEEEE, per germline. V gave up 2 bases and J gave up 8 bases; unmatched junction bases: 6. This CDR3 is CASSFTGVRGYTF. DNA of the CDR3: TGTGCCAGCAGCTTTACAGGGGTTCGAGGCTACACCTTC.

V usage is TRBV6-5 and J usage is TRBJ2-7; a possible D gene is TRBD2 (5 bases). Trimming cost V 0 bases and J 2 bases, with 14 bases left between them. Germline-derived CDR1 and CDR2 are MNHEY and SVGAGI. The CDR3 extends over 16 amino acids. In nucleotides, the CDR3 is TGTGCCAGCAGTTACTCGTCAACGGGATTGACCTACGAGCAGTACTTC. Amino acid sequence: CASSYSSTGLTYEQYF.

The sample holds one count of this clone. The rearrangement joins TRBV15 to TRBJ2-1; the D call may be TRBD1 or TRBD2 (5 bases each). The V gene lost 5 bases and the J gene lost 8 bases, with 16 bases spanning the gap. This CDR3 is 14 amino acids long. Germline CDR1 is LNHNV and CDR2 is YYDKDF (reference sequence). The CDR3 reads CATSSRGPMDEQFF. The CDR3, as DNA: TGTGCCACCAGCTCCCGGGGCCCCATGGATGAGCAGTTCTTC.

The V and J genes are TRBV7-3 and TRBJ2-1, with D possibly being TRBD2 (6 bases). The CDR3 is 14 residues long. The V gene's germline CDR1 is SGHTA and CDR2 FQGTGA. Between the trimmed V and J ends, which lost 1 base and 6 bases, there was a span of 10 bases. CDR3 residues: CASSLIGTSNEQFF. The DNA of the CDR3 is TGTGCCAGCAGCTTAATTGGGACTTCCAATGAGCAGTTCTTC.

The V and J genes are TRBV6-5 and TRBJ1-2; possibly TRBD1 for D (5 bases). The CDR3 length is 14 residues. Germline V lookup: CDR1 MNHEY, CDR2 SVGAGI. The ends were cut back, 2 bases at V and 4 bases at J, with 11 bases in the middle. CDR3 loop: CASSYHRRSYGYTF. The DNA for the CDR3 is TGTGCCAGCAGTTACCACAGGAGATCCTATGGCTACACCTTC.

This chain joins TRBV7-8 and TRBJ2-1, with D tentatively TRBD1 or TRBD2 (6 bases each). Germline CDR1 is SGHVS and CDR2 is FQNEAQ. V gave up 7 bases and J gave up 3 bases, with 16 bases separating them. This CDR3 has 15 amino acids. This CDR3 reads CASKYRDSGYNEQFF. CDR3 nucleotide sequence: TGTGCCAGCAAATACAGGGACTCGGGCTACAATGAGCAGTTCTTC.

The rearrangement links TRBV27 to TRBJ2-1; no clear D. The V end was cut by 2 bases, the J end by 0 bases, with 8 bases between. Per germline, CDR1 MNHEY and CDR2 SMNVEV (reference sequence). The length of the CDR3 is 15 residues. The CDR3 DNA reads as TGTGCCAGCAGTTTACGCGTGAGCTCCTACAATGAGCAGTTCTTC. As protein: CASSLRVSSYNEQFF.

The V and J genes are TRBV11-1 and TRBJ2-7; D gene unclear. The CDR3 consists of 17 residues. Per germline, CDR1 SGHAT and CDR2 FQDESV (reference sequence). V shed 4 bases and J shed 0 bases, with 19 bases lying between them. The CDR3 here is CASSSPIRGEASYEQYF. DNA of the CDR3: TGTGCCAGCAGCTCACCTATACGCGGTGAGGCCTCCTACGAGCAGTACTTC.

This sequence joins TRBV5-1 and TRBJ2-3, with 9 nucleotides matching TRBD2. V dropped 4 bases and J dropped 3; count of bases not matched to a gene: 6. The germline gives CDR1 SGHRS, CDR2 YFSETQ. The CDR3 consists of 15 residues. The CDR3 spells CASSRLAGATDTQYF. CDR3 sequence (DNA): TGCGCCAGCAGCAGGTTAGCGGGAGCAACAGATACGCAGTATTTT.

The chain employs TRBV27 and TRBJ1-1; D is unresolved. Germline V gene sequence: CDR1 MNHEY, CDR2 SMNVEV (reference sequence). The CDR3 has 13 residues. Deletions cut 5 bases from V and 2 bases from J, with 9 bases between. The CDR3 sequence is CASSLRANTEAFF. CDR3 DNA: TGTGCCAGCAGTCTTCGGGCCAACACTGAAGCTTTCTTT.

CDR3 residues: CSVSFFGKELGYTF. The CDR3 DNA reads TGCAGCGTTTCCTTTTTTGGGAAAGAGCTTGGCTACACCTTC. This chain uses TRBV29-1 with TRBJ1-2; D remains ambiguous. V lost 5 bases and J 7 bases, leaving 20 bases between the germline ends. The CDR3 spans 14 residues. Germline V gene sequence: CDR1 SQVTM, CDR2 ANQGSEA.

The gene calls are TRBV27 and TRBJ2-2; the match to TRBD1 covers 7 bases. This CDR3 is built from 14 residues. Germline loops: CDR1 MNHEY, CDR2 SMNVEV (reference sequence). Trimming cost V 6 bases and J 7 bases; bases outside gene matches: 8. The CDR3 protein is CASSRDRKGGELFF. CDR3 sequence (DNA): TGTGCCAGCAGCCGGGACAGAAAAGGCGGGGAGCTGTTTTTT.